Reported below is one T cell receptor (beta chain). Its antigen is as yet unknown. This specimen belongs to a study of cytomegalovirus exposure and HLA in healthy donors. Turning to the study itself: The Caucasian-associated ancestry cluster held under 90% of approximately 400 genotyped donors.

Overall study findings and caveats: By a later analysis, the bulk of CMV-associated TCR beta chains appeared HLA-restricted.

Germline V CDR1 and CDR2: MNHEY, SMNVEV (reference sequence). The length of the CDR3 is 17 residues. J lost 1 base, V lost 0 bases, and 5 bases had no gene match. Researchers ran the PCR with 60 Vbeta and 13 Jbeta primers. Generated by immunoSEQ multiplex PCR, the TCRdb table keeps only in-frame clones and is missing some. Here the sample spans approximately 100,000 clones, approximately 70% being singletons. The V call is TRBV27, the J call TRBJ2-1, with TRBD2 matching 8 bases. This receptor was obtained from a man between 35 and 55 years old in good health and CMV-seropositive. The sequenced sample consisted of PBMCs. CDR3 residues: CASSLSLAGASYNEQFF. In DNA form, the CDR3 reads TGTGCCAGCAGTTTATCGCTAGCGGGTGCGTCCTACAATGAGCAGTTCTTC.